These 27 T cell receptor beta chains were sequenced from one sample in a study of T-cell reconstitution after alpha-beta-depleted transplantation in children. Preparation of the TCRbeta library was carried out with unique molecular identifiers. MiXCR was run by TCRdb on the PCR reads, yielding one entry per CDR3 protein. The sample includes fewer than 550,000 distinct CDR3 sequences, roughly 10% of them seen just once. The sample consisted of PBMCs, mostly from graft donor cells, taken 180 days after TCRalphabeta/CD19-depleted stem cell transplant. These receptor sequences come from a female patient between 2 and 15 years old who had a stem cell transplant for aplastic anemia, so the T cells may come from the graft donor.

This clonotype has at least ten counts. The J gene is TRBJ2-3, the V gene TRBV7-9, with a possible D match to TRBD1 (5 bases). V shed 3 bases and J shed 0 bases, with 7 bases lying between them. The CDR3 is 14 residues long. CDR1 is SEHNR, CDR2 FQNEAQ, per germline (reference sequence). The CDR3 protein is CASSLTVSTDTQYF. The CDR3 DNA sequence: TGTGCCAGCAGCTTGACAGTCAGCACAGATACGCAGTATTTT.

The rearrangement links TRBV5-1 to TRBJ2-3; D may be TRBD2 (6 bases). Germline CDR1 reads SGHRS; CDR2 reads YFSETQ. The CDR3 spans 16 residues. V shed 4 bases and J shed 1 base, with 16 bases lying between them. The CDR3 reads CASSRLEGWGTDTQYF. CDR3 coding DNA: TGCGCCAGCAGCCGATTGGAGGGTTGGGGCACAGATACGCAGTATTTT.

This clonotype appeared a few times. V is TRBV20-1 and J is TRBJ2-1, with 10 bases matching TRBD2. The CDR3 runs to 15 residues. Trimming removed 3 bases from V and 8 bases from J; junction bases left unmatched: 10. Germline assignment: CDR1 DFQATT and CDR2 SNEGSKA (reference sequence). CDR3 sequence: CSARAAGGLGDEQFF. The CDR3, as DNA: TGCAGTGCTAGGGCAGCGGGAGGGCTCGGCGATGAGCAGTTCTTC.

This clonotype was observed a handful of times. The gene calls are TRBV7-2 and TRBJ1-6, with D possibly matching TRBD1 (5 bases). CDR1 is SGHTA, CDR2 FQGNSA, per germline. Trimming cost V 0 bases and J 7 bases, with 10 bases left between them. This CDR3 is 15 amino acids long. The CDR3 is CASSLAGGRNSPLHF. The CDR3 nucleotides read TGTGCCAGCAGCTTAGCGGGGGGTAGGAATTCACCCCTCCACTTT.

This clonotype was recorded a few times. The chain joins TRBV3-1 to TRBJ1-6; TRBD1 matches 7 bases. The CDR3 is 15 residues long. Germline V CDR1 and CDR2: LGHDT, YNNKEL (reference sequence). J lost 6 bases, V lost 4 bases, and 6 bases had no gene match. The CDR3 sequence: CASSLQGSANSPLHF. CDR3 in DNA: TGTGCCAGCAGCCTACAGGGGAGTGCTAATTCACCCCTCCACTTT.

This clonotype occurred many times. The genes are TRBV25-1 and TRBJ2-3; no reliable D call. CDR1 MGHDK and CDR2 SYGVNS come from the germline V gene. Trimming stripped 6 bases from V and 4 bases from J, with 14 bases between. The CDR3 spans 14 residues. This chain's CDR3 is CASSPNLAPDTQYF. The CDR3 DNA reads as TGTGCCAGCAGCCCCAACTTGGCCCCAGATACGCAGTATTTT. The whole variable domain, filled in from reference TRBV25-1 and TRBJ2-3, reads EADIYQTPRYLVIGTGKKITLECSQTMGHDKMYWYQQDPGMELHLIHYSYGVNSTEKGDLSSESTVSRIRTEHFPLTLESARPSHTSQYLCASSPNLAPDTQYFGPGTRLTVL.

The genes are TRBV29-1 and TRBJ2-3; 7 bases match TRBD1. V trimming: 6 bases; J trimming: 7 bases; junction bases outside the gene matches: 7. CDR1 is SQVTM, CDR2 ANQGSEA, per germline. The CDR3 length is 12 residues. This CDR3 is CSVGKGQNTQYF. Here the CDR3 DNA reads TGCAGCGTCGGAAAGGGACAGAATACGCAGTATTTT.

Here the CDR3 reads CASSQGPTSGSLSVPNNEQFF. CDR3 nucleotides: TGCGCCAGCAGCCAAGGCCCGACTAGCGGGAGCCTTTCGGTACCGAACAATGAGCAGTTCTTC. The chain is built from TRBV4-1 and TRBJ2-1; 12 bases fit TRBD2. The CDR3 is made up of 21 amino acids. Germline V CDR1 and CDR2: MGHRA, YSYEKL. Germline trimming cut 1 base from V and 5 bases from J; bases unmatched to any gene: 18.

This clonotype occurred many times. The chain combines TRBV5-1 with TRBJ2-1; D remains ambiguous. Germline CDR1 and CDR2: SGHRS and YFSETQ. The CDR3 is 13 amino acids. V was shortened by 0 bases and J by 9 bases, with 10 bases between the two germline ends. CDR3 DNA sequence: TGCGCCAGCAGCTTGGTTCGTCTTGGTGAGCAGTTCTTC. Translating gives CASSLVRLGEQFF.

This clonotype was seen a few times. The CDR3 is CSAKWEVGNIQYF. The CDR3 nucleotides read TGCAGTGCGAAATGGGAGGTGGGAAACATTCAGTACTTC. The V gene is TRBV20-1, the J gene TRBJ2-4; tentative D call: TRBD2 (6 bases). There are 13 residues in the CDR3. Germline-derived CDR1 and CDR2 are DFQATT and SNEGSKA (reference sequence). V was clipped by 6 bases and J by 6 bases, with 15 bases between them.

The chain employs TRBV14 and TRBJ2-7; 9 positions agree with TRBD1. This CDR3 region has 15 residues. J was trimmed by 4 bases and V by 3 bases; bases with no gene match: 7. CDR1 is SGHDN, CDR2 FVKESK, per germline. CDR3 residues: CASSHVRQGGYEQYF. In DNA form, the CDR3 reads TGTGCCAGCAGCCATGTCCGACAGGGGGGATACGAGCAGTACTTC.

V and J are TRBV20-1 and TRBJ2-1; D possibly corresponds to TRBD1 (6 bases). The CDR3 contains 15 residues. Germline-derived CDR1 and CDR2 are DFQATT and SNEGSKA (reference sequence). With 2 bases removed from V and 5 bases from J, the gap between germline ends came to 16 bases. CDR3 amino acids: CSARYPGQRDNEQFF. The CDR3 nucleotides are TGCAGTGCTAGATATCCGGGACAAAGGGACAATGAGCAGTTCTTC.

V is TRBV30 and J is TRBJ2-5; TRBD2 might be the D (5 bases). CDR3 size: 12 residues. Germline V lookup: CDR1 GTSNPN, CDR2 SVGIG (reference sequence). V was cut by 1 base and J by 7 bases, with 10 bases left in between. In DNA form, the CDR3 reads TGTGCCTGGAGTGGACGGGAAGCGACCCAGTACTTC. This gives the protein CAWSGREATQYF.

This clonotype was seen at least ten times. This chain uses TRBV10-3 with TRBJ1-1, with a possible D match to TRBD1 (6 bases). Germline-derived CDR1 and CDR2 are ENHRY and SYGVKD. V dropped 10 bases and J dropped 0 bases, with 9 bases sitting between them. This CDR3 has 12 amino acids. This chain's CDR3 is CATGQMNTEAFF. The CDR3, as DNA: TGTGCCACGGGACAAATGAACACTGAAGCTTTCTTT.

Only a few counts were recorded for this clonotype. CDR3 region: CATSRDPRPEQYF. CDR3 DNA sequence: TGTGCCACCAGCAGAGATCCACGCCCCGAGCAGTACTTC. The chain carries TRBV15 and TRBJ2-7; D remains ambiguous. V was shortened by 0 bases and J by 6 bases, with 9 bases between the two germline ends. This CDR3 has 13 residues. Germline values: CDR1 LNHNV, CDR2 YYDKDF (reference sequence).

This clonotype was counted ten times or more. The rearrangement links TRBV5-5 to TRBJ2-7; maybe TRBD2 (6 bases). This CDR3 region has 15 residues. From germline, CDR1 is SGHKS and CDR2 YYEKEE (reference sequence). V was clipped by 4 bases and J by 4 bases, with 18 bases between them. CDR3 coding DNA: TGTGCCAGCAGCACCTGGAGGTCGGGGGTATACGAGCAGTACTTC. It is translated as CASSTWRSGVYEQYF.

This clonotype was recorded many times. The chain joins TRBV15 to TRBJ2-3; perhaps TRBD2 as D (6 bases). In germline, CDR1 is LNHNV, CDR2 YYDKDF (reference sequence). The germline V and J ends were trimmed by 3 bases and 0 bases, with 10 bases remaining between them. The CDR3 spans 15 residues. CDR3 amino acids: CATSRAGYSTDTQYF. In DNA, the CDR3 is TGTGCCACCAGCAGGGCGGGATACAGCACAGATACGCAGTATTTT.

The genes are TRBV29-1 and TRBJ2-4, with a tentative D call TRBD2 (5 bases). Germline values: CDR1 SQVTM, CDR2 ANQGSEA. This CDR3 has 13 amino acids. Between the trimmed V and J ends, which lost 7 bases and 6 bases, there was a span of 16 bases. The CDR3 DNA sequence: TGCAGCGGTCGGACGGGGTCCCCAAACATTCAGTACTTC. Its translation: CSGRTGSPNIQYF.

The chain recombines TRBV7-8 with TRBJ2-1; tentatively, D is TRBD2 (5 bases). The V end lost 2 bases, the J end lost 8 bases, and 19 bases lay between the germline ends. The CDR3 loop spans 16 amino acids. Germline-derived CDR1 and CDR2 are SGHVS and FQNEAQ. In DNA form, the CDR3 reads TGTGCCAGCAGCTTATGGCTAGTGGGAGATTATGATGAGCAGTTCTTC. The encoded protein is CASSLWLVGDYDEQFF.

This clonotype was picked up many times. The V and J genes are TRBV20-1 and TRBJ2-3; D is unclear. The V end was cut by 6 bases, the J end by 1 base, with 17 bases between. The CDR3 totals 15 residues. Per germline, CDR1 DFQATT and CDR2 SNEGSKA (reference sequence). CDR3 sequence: CSALSRRKRTDTQYF. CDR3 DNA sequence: TGCAGTGCCCTAAGTCGGCGGAAACGCACAGATACGCAGTATTTT.

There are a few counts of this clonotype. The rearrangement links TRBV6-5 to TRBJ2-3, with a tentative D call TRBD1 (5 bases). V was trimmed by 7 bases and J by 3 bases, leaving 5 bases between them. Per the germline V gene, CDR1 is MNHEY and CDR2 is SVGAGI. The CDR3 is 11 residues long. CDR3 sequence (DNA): TGTGCCAGCAAGGGGACAGATACGCAGTATTTT. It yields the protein CASKGTDTQYF.

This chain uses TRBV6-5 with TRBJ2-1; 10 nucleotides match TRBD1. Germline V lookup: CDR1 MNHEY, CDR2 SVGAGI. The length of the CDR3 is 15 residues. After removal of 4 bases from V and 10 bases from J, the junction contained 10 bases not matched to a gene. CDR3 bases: TGTGCCAGCAGTTCTTCCGGGACAGGGGTCCGGGAGCAGTTCTTC. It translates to CASSSSGTGVREQFF.

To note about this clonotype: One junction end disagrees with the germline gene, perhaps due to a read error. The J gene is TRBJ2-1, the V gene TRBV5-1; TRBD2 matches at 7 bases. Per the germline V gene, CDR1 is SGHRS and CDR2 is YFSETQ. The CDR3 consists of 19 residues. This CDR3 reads CASSFPDLTSKVSYTEQFF. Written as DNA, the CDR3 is TGCGCCAGCAGCTTCCCCGACTTGACTAGCAAGGTATCCTACACTGAGCAGTTCTTC.

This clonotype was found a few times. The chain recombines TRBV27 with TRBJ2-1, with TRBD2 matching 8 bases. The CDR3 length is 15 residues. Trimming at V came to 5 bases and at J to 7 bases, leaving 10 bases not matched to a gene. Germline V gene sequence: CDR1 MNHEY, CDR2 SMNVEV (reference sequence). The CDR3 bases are TGTGCCAGCAGTGGGAGAAGCGGGAGCTGGAATGAGCAGTTCTTC. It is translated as CASSGRSGSWNEQFF.

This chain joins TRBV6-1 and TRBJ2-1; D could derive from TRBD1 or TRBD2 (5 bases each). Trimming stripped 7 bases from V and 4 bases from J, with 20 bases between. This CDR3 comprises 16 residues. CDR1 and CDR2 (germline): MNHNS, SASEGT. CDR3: CASTYAVRDGYNEQFF. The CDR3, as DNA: TGTGCCAGCACCTACGCTGTCCGGGACGGTTACAATGAGCAGTTCTTC.

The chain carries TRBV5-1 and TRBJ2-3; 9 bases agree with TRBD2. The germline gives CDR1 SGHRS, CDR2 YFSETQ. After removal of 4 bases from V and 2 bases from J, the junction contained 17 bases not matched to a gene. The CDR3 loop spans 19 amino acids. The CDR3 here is CASSPRGPSLAGDTDTQYF. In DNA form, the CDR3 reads TGCGCCAGCAGCCCAAGGGGGCCGTCCTTAGCGGGAGACACAGATACGCAGTATTTT.

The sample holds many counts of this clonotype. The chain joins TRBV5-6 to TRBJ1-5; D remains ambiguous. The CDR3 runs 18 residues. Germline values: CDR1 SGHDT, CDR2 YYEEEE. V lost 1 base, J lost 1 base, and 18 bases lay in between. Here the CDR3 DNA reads TGTGCCAGCAGCTTGTTCGGGGTAGGAAGTGTGAGCAATCAGCCCCAGCATTTT. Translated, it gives CASSLFGVGSVSNQPQHF.